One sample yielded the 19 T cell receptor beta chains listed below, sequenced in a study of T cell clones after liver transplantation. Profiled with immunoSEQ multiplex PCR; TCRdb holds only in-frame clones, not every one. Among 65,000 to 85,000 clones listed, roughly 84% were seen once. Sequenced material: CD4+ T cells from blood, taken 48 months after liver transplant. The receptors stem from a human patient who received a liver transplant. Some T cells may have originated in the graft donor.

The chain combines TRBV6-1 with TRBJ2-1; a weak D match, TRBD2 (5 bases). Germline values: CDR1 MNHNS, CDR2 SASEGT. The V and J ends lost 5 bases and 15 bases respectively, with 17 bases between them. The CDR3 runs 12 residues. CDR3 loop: CASSFDHEGRFF. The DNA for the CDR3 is TGTGCCAGCAGTTTTGATCATGAGGGAAGGTTCTTC.

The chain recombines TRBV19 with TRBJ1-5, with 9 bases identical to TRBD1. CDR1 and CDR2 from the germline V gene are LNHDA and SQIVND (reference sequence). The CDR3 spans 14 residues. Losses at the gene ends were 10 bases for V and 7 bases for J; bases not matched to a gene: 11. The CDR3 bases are TGTGCCACCTCACAGGGGGCGAGGGGGCAGCCCCAGCATTTT. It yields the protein CATSQGARGQPQHF.

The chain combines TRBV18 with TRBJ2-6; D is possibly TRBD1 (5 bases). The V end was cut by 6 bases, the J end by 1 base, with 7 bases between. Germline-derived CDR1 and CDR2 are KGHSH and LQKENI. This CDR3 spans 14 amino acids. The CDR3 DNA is TGTGCCAGCTCCCCAGGGTCTGGGGCCAACGTCCTGACTTTC. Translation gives CASSPGSGANVLTF.

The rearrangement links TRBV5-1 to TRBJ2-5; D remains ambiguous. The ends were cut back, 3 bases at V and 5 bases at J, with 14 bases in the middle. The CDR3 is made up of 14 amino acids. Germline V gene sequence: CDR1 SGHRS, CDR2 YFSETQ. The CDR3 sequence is CASSSDLLEETQYF. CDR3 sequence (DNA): TGCGCCAGCAGCTCGGATCTGTTGGAGGAGACCCAGTACTTC.

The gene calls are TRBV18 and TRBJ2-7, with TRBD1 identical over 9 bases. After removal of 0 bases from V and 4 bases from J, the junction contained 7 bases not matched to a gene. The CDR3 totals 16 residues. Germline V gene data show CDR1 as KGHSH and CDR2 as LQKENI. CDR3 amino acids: CASSPPVTGGAYEQYF. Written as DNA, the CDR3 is TGTGCCAGCTCACCACCTGTGACAGGGGGGGCGTACGAGCAGTACTTC. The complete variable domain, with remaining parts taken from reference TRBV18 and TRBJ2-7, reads NAGVMQNPRHLVRRRGQEARLRCSPMKGHSHVYWYRQLPEEGLKFMVYLQKENIIDESGMPKERFSAEFPKEGPSILRIQQVVRGDSAAYFCASSPPVTGGAYEQYFGPGTRLTVT.

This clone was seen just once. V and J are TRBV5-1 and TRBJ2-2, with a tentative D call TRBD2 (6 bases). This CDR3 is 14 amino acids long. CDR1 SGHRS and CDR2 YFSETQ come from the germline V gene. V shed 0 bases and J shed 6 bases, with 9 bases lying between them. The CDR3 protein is CASSLDRRAGELFF. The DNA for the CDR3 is TGCGCCAGCAGCTTGGACCGGAGGGCCGGGGAGCTGTTTTTT.

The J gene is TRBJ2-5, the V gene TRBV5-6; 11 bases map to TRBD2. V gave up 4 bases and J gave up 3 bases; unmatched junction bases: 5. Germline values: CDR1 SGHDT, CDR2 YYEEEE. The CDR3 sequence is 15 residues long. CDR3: CASSLPSGGKETQYF. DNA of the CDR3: TGTGCCAGCAGCCTTCCTAGCGGGGGGAAAGAGACCCAGTACTTC.

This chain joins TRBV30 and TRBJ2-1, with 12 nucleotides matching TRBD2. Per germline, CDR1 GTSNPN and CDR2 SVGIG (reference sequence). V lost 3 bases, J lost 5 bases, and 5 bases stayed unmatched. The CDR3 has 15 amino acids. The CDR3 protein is CAWRVGLAGHNEQFF. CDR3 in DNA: TGTGCCTGGAGAGTTGGACTAGCGGGACACAATGAGCAGTTCTTC. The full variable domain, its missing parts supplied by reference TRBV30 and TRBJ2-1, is SQTIHQWPATLVQPVGSPLSLECTVEGTSNPNLYWYRQAAGRGLQLLFYSVGIGQISSEVPQNLSASRPQDRQFILSSKKLLLSDSGFYLCAWRVGLAGHNEQFFGPGTRLTVL.

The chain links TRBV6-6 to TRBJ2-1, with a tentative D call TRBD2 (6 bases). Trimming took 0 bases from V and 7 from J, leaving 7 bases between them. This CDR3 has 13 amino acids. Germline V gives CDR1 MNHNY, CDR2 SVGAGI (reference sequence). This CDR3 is CASSYSTRNEQFF. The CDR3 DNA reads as TGTGCCAGCAGTTACTCGACTAGAAATGAGCAGTTCTTC.

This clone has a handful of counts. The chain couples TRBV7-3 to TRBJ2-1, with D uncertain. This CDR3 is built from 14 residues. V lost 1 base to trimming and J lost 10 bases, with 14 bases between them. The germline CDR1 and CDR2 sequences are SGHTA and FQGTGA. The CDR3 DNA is TGTGCCAGCAGCTTAAGTAGGTCGCCGGGCGAGCAGTTCTTC. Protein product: CASSLSRSPGEQFF.

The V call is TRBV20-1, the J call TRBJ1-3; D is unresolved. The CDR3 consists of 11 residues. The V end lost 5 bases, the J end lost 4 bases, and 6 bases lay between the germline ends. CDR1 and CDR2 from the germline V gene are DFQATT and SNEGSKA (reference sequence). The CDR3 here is CSAQQGNTIYF. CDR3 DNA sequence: TGCAGTGCTCAACAAGGAAACACCATATATTTT.

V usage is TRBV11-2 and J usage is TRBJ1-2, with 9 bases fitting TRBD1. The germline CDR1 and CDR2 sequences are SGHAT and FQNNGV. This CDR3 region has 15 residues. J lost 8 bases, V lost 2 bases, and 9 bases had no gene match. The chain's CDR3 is CASSLNQGQGEGYTF. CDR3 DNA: TGTGCCAGCAGCTTAAATCAGGGACAGGGTGAAGGCTACACCTTC. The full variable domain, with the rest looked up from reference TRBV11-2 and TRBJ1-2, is EAGVAQSPRYKIIEKRQSVAFWCNPISGHATLYWYQQILGQGPKLLIQFQNNGVVDDSQLPKDRFSAERLKGVDSTLKIQPAKLEDSAVYLCASSLNQGQGEGYTFGSGTRLTVV.

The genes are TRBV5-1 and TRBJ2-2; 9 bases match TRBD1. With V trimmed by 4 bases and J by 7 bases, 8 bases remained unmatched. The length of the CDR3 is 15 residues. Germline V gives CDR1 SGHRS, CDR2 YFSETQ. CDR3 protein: CASSRGQGSVGELFF. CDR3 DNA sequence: TGCGCCAGCAGCAGGGGACAGGGTTCCGTCGGGGAGCTGTTTTTT.

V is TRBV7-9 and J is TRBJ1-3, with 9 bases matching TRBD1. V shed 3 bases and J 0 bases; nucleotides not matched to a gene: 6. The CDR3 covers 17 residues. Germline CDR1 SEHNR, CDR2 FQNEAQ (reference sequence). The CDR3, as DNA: TGTGCCAGCAGCTTGGGACAGGGCGAGGTCTCTGGAAACACCATATATTTT. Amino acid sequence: CASSLGQGEVSGNTIYF.

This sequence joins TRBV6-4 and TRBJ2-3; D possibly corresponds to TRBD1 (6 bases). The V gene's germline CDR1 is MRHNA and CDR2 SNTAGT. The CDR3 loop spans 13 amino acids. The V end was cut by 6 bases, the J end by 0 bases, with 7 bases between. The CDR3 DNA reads TGTGCCAGCAGGGGACAAAGCACAGATACGCAGTATTTT. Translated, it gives CASRGQSTDTQYF.

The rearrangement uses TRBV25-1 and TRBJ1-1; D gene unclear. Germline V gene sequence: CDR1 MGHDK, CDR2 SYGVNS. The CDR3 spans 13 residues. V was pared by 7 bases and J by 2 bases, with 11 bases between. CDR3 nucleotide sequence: TGTGCCAGCAAATCGACCCTAAACACTGAAGCTTTCTTT. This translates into CASKSTLNTEAFF.

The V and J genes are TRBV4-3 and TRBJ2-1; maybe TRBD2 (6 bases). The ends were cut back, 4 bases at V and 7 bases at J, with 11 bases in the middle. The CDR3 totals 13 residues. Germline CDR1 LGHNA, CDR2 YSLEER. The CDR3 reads CASSPRRANEQFF. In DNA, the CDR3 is TGCGCCAGCAGCCCAAGGAGGGCGAATGAGCAGTTCTTC.

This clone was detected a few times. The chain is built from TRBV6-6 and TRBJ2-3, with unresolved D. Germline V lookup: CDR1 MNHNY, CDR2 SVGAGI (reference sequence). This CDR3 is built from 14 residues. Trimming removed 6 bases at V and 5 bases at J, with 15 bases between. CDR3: CASSRDAAEDTQYF. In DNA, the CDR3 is TGTGCCAGCAGCCGTGACGCGGCCGAAGATACGCAGTATTTT.

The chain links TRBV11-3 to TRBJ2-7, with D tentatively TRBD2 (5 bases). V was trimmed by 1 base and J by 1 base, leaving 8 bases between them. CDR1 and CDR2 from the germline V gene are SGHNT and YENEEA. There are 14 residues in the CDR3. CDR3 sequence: CASSLAGSSYEQYF. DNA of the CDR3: TGTGCCAGCAGCTTAGCGGGGTCTTCCTACGAGCAGTACTTC.